This T cell receptor (beta chain) appears in the sequencing data of a study of blood T cell repertoires in COVID-19. The overall study: Acute and convalescent COVID-19 samples came from the United States, Italy and Spain. PBMCs, B-cell-depleted T cells, or T cells were the source of the cDNA or gDNA that made up the material.

The table lists this clone with a count of one. Original data processing: Researchers report that nucleated cell counts were estimated from reference gene primer amplification. Assay: immunoSEQ multiplex PCR; the TCRdb copy retains only in-frame clones and omits some. V and J calls and clone size are given by that table; D and trimming were obtained from the DNA. The sample has 35,000 to 55,000 clones; around 70% are singletons. This CDR3 spans 15 amino acids. V lost 1 base, J lost 3 bases, and 10 bases lay in between. CDR1 and CDR2 (germline): MNHNS, SASEGT. The sequence was obtained from an elderly man with acute or convalescent COVID-19. V gene TRBV6-1 combines with J gene TRBJ1-3, with no clear D. Material: peripheral blood. The CDR3 DNA reads TGTGCCAGCAGTGAAGGGCCAGGACTTGGAAACACCATATATTTT. Its protein is CASSEGPGLGNTIYF.